The rows below give T cell receptor beta chains drawn from one sample of a study of blood T cell repertoires in COVID-19. Repertoires were generated with immunoSEQ multiplex PCR, while TCRdb's copy carries only in-frame clones and drops some. Here the sample spans fewer than 700,000 clones, less than 90% being singletons. The specimen was peripheral blood. The source of these receptors is a woman aged 50 to 60 with COVID-19, enrolled during active disease. Each CDR3 is given with its conserved first and last residue. A D gene is named only where the DNA matches it firmly. A clone size is listed for some rows: how often the clone was seen (once, few, many), or a class if it is expanded.

D gene,J gene,V gene,clone size,CDR3 DNA,CDR3 protein
TRBD1,TRBJ1-2,TRBV2,once,TGTGCCAGCGTGGACCGGGACAGCAACTATGGCTACACCTTC,CASVDRDSNYGYTF
TRBD1,TRBJ1-1,TRBV7-2,.,TGTGCCAGCAGCTTAGCGCCGGGACAGGGACGAACTGAAGCTTTCTTT,CASSLAPGQGRTEAFF
.,TRBJ2-2,TRBV19,.,TGTGCCAGTAGTCTTTCCAGGGTGAACACCGGGGAGCTGTTTTTT,CASSLSRVNTGELFF
TRBD2,TRBJ2-1,TRBV15,once,TGTGCCACCAGCAGAGATCCGACTAGCGGGGGGAACAATGAGCAGTTCTTC,CATSRDPTSGGNNEQFF
TRBD2,TRBJ2-3,TRBV10-3,.,TGTGCCATCAGTGACCAGGCAGCGGGGCCGAGCACAGATACGCAGTATTTT,CAISDQAAGPSTDTQYF
.,TRBJ2-3,TRBV21-1,.,TGTGCCAGCAGCAAAGATGATAGCGGCAGCCTCTACACAGATACGCAGTATTTT,CASSKDDSGSLYTDTQYF
.,TRBJ1-1,TRBV3-1/TRBV3-2,.,TGTGCCAGCAGCCAAGGGGCGCGTAACCCTGAAGCTTTCTTT,CASSQGARNPEAFF
.,TRBJ2-7,TRBV7-9,.,TGTGCCAGCACCAATAGGACAGCCTCCTACGAGCAGTACTTC,CASTNRTASYEQYF
.,TRBJ1-5,TRBV7-8,.,TGTGCCAGCAGCTTAGCCGGACAAGACAGCAATCAGCCCCAGCATTTT,CASSLAGQDSNQPQHF
.,TRBJ2-7,TRBV4-1,.,TGCGCCAGCAGCCAAGATGGGAGGGAGCAGTACTTC,CASSQDGREQYF
.,TRBJ2-2,TRBV28,.,TGTGCCAGCAGTCGAGCCGGGGAGCTGTTTTTT,CASSRAGELFF
TRBD1,TRBJ1-6,TRBV4-1,.,TGCGCCAGCAGCCAAGATTTGCGGACAGGGGATTTCTATAATTCACCCCTCCACTTT,CASSQDLRTGDFYNSPLHF
TRBD1,TRBJ2-6,TRBV6-6,.,TGTGCCAGCAGCCGGCCGGGACAGGGGGTGCCATACAACTCTGGGGCCAACGTCCTGACTTTC,CASSRPGQGVPYNSGANVLTF
TRBD2,TRBJ2-3,TRBV4-2,.,TGTGCCAGCAGCCAAGTACCCCCAGGGTTCGGGGGGGGACGTGGAGATACGCAGTATTTT,CASSQVPPGFGGGRGDTQYF
.,TRBJ1-4,TRBV11-2,.,TGTGCCAGCAGCTCCGACCCCCCGGGAACTAATGAAAAACTGTTTTTT,CASSSDPPGTNEKLFF
TRBD2,TRBJ2-3,TRBV7-3,.,TGTGCCAGCAGCCCGGACGGGGGGGGCCCAGATACGCAGTATTTT,CASSPDGGGPDTQYF
.,TRBJ1-4,TRBV6-1,once,TGTGCCAGCAGTGAAGGGGGGGGAACAGGGGAAAAACTGTTTTTT,CASSEGGGTGEKLFF